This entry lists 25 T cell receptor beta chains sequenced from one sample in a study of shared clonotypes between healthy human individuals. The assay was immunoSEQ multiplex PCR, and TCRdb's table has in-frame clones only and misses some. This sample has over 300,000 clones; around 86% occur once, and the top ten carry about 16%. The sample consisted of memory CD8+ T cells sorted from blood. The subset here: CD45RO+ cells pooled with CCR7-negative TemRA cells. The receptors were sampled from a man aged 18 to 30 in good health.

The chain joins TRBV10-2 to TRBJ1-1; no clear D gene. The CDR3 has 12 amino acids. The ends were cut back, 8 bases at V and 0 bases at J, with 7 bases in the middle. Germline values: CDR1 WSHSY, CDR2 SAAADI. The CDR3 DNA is TGCGCCAGCTCGGGCATGAACACTGAAGCTTTCTTT. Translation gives CASSGMNTEAFF.

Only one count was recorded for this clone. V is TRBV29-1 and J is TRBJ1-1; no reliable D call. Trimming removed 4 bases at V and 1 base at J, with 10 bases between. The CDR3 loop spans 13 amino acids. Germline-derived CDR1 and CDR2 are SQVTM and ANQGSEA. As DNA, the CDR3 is TGCAGCGTTGCCCCAGGAGAGAACACTGAAGCTTTCTTT. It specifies CSVAPGENTEAFF.

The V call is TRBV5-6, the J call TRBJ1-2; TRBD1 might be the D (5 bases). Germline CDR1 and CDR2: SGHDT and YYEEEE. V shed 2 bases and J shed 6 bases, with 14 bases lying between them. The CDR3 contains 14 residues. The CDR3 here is CASSFGGAANGYTF. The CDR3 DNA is TGTGCCAGCAGCTTTGGGGGAGCAGCCAATGGCTACACCTTC.

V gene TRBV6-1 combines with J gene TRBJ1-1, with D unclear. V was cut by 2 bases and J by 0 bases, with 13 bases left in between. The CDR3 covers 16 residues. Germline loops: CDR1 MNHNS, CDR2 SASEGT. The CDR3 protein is CASSEFYIQMNTEAFF. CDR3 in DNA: TGTGCCAGCAGTGAATTCTACATACAGATGAACACTGAAGCTTTCTTT.

The CDR3 loop reads CASSLNPTYEQYF. In nucleotides, the CDR3 is TGTGCCAGCAGCCTTAATCCTACATACGAGCAGTACTTC. The chain joins TRBV5-4 to TRBJ2-7; D is uncertain. Germline lookup yields CDR1 SGHNT and CDR2 YYREEE (reference sequence). V was cut by 4 bases and J by 4 bases, with 12 bases left in between. The CDR3 contains 13 residues.

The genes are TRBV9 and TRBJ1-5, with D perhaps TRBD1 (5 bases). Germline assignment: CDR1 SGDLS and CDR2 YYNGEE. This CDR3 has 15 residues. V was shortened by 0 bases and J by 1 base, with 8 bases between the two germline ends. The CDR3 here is CASSVGGVSNQPQHF. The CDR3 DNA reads TGTGCCAGCAGCGTAGGAGGGGTCAGCAATCAGCCCCAGCATTTT.

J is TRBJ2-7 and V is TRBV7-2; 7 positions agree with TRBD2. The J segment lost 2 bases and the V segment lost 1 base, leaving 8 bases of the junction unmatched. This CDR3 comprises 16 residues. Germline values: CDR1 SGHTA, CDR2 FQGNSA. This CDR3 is CASSLGSGKIPYEQYF. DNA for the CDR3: TGTGCCAGCAGCTTAGGCAGCGGGAAGATCCCCTACGAGCAGTACTTC.

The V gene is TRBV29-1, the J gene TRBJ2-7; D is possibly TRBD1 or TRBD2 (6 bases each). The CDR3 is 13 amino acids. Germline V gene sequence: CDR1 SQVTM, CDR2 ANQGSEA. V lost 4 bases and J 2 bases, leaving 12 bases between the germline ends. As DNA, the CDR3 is TGCAGCGTTGGAAGGGGGGTTCCCTACGAGCAGTACTTC. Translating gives CSVGRGVPYEQYF.

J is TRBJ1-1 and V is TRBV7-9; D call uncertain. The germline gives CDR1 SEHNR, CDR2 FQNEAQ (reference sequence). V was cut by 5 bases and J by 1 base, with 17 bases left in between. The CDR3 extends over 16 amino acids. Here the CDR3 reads CASSPPTRVGNTEAFF. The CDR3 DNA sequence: TGTGCCAGCAGCCCCCCGACCCGCGTTGGGAACACTGAAGCTTTCTTT.

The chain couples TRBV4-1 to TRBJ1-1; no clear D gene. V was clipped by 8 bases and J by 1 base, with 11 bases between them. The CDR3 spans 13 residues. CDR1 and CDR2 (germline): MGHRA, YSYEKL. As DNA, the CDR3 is TGCGCCAGCTCAGAGCAGCAGAACACTGAAGCTTTCTTT. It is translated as CASSEQQNTEAFF.

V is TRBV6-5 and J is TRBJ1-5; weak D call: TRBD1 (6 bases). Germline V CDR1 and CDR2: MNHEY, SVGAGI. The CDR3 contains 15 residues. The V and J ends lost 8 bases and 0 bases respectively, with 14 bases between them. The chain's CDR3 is CASGPDRISNQPQHF. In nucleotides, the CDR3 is TGTGCCAGCGGACCTGACAGGATTAGCAATCAGCCCCAGCATTTT.

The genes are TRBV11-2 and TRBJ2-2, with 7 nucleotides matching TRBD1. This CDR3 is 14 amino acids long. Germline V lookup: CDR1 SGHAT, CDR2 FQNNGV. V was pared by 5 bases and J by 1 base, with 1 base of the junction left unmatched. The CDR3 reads CASSHRGNTGELFF. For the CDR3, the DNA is TGTGCCAGCAGCCACAGGGGGAACACCGGGGAGCTGTTTTTT.

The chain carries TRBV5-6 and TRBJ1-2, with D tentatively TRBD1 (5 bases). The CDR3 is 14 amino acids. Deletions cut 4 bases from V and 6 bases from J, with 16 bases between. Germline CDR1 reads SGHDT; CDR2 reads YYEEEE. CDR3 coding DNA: TGTGCCAGCAGCCGCCCTACAGGAGCCCATGGCTACACCTTC. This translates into CASSRPTGAHGYTF. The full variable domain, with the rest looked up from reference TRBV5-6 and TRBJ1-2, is DAGVTQSPTHLIKTRGQQVTLRCSPKSGHDTVSWYQQALGQGPQFIFQYYEEEERQRGNFPDRFSGHQFPNYSSELNVNALLLGDSALYLCASSRPTGAHGYTFGSGTRLTVV.

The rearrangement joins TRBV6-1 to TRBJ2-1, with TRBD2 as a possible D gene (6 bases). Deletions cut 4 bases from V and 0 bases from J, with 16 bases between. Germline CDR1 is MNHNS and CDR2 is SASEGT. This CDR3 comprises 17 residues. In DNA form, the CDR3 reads TGTGCCAGCAGTGGGGGGAAACTAGCCGGCTCCTACAATGAGCAGTTCTTC. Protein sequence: CASSGGKLAGSYNEQFF.

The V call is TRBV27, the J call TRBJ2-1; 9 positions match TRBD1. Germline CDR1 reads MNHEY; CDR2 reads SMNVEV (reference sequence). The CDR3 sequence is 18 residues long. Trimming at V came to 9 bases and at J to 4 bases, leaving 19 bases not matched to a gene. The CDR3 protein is CASRSGQGPSGFYNEQFF. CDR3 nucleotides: TGTGCCAGTCGATCGGGACAGGGTCCTTCGGGATTTTACAATGAGCAGTTCTTC.

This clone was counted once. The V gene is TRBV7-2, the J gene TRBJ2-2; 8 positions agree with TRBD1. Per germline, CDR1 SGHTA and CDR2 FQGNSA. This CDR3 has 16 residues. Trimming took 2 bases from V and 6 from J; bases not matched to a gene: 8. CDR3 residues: CASSLILGRGPGELFF. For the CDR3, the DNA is TGTGCCAGCAGCTTAATCCTTGGCAGGGGGCCCGGGGAGCTGTTTTTT.

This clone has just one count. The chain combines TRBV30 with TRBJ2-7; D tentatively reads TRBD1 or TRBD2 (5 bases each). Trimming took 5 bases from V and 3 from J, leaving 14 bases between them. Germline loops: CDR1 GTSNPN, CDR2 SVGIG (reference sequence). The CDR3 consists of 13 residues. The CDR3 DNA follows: TGTGCCTGGGGGCTGGGGGAATACTACGAGCAGTACTTC. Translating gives CAWGLGEYYEQYF.

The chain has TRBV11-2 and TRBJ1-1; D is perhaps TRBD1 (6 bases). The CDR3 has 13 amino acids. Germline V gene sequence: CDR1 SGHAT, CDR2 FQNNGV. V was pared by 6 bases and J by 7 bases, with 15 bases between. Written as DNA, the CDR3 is TGTGCCAGCAGGCGCCTAGGGGGGAGTGAAGCTTTCTTT. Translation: CASRRLGGSEAFF.

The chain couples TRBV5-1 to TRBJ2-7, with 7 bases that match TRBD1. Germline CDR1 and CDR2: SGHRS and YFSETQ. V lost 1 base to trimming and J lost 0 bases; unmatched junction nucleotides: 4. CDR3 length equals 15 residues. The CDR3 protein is CASSLPRQGSYEQYF. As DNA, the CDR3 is TGCGCCAGCAGCTTGCCTCGACAGGGCTCCTACGAGCAGTACTTC.

CDR3 sequence reads: CASSISGRAFNEQFF. CDR3 sequence (DNA): TGTGCCAGCAGCATAAGCGGGAGGGCCTTCAATGAGCAGTTCTTC. The genes are TRBV7-9 and TRBJ2-1, with 10 bases identical to TRBD2. Germline CDR1 and CDR2: SEHNR and FQNEAQ (reference sequence). The CDR3 contains 15 residues. Trimming took 5 bases from V and 6 from J; bases not matched to a gene: 7.

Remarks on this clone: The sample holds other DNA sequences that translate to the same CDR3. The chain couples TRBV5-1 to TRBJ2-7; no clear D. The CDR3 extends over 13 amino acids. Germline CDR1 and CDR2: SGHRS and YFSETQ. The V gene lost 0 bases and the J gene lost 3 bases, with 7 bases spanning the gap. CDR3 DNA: TGCGCCAGCAGCTTGGCCCTGGACTACGAGCAGTACTTC. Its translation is CASSLALDYEQYF. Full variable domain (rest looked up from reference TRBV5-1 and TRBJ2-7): KAGVTQTPRYLIKTRGQQVTLSCSPISGHRSVSWYQQTPGQGLQFLFEYFSETQRNKGNFPGRFSGRQFSNSRSEMNVSTLELGDSALYLCASSLALDYEQYFGPGTRLTVT.

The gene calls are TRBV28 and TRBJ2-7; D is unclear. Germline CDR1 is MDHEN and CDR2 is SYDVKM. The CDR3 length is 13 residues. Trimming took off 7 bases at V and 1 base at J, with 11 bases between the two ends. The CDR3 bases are TGTGCCAGCACCTTTGCACAGTCCTACGAGCAGTACTTC. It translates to CASTFAQSYEQYF.

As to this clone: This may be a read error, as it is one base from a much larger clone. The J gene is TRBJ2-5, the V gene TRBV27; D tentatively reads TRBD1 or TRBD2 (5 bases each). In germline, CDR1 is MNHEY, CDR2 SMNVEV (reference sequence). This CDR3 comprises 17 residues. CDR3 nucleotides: TGTGCCAGCAGTTTAAGTTTGTCGGGGCTAGGCCAAGGGACCCAGTACTTC. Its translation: CASSLSLSGLGQGTQYF.

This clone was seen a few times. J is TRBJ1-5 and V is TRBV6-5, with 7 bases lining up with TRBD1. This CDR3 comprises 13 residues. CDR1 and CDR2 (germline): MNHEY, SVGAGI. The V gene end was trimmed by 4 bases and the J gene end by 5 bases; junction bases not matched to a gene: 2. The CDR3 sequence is CASSWDSYQPQHF. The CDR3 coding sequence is TGTGCCAGCAGTTGGGACAGCTATCAGCCCCAGCATTTT.

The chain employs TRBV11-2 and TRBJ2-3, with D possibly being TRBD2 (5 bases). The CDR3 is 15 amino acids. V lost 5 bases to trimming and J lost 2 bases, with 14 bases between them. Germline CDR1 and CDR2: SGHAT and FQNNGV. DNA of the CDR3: TGTGCCAGCAGCCCAAGCGGCGAGAACACAGATACGCAGTATTTT. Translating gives CASSPSGENTDTQYF.